Below are 2 T cell receptor beta chains sequenced from a single sample in a study of T cell responses to AZD1222 COVID-19 vaccine. Sequenced by immunoSEQ multiplex PCR; TCRdb stores in-frame clones only, minus some. The table includes 100,000 to 140,000 clones, 85% to 95% detected once. This specimen consisted of peripheral blood, obtained 28 days after the second AZD1222 dose. These receptors all stem from an adult who received the AZD1222 COVID-19 vaccine.

The chain links TRBV5-1 to TRBJ1-1, with D possibly matching TRBD1 (6 bases). The CDR3 extends over 15 amino acids. Trimming shortened V by 6 bases and J by 1 base, and 16 bases separated the two germline ends. Germline-derived CDR1 and CDR2 are SGHRS and YFSETQ. In DNA form, the CDR3 reads TGCGCCAGCACCGGAAACGACAGGTCGAACACTGAAGCTTTCTTT. It yields the protein CASTGNDRSNTEAFF.

V usage is TRBV6-4 and J usage is TRBJ2-1; unclear D gene. CDR1 is MRHNA, CDR2 SNTAGT, per germline. The ends were cut back, 3 bases at V and 0 bases at J, with 3 bases in the middle. The CDR3 is made up of 13 amino acids. The CDR3 is CASSEGSYNEQFF. The CDR3 nucleotides read TGTGCCAGCAGTGAAGGCTCCTACAATGAGCAGTTCTTC.